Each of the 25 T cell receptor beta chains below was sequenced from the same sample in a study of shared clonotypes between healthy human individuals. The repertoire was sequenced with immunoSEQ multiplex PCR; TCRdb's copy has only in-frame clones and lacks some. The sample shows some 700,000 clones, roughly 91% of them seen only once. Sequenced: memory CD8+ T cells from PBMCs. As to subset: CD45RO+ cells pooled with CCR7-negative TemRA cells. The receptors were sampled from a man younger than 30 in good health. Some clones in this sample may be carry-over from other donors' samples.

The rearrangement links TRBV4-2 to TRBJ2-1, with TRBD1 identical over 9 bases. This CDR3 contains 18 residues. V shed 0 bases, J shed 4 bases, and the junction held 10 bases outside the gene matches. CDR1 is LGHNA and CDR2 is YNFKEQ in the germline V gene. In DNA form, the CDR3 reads TGTGCCAGCAGCCAAGATCTCGCACAGGGGGCAAGGTACAATGAGCAGTTCTTC. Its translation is CASSQDLAQGARYNEQFF.

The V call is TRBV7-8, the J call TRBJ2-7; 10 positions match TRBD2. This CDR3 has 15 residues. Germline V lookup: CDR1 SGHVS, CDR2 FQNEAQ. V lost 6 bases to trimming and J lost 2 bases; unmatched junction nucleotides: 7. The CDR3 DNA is TGTGCCAGCAGAGTCGGACTAGCGGTAACCTACGAGCAGTACTTC. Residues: CASRVGLAVTYEQYF. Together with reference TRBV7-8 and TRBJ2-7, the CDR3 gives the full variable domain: GAGVSQSPRYKVAKRGQDVALRCDPISGHVSLFWYQQALGQGPEFLTYFQNEAQLDKSGLPSDRFFAERPEGSVSTLKIQRTQQEDSAVYLCASRVGLAVTYEQYFGPGTRLTVT.

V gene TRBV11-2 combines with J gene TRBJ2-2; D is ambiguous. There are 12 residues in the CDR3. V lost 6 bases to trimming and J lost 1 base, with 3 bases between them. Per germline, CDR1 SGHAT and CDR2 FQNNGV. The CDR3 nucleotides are TGTGCCAGCAGGGAGAACACCGGGGAGCTGTTTTTT. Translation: CASRENTGELFF.

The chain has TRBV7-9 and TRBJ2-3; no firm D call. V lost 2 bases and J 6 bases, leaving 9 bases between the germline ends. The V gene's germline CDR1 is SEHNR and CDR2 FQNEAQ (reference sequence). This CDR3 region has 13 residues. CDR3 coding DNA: TGTGCCAGCAGCTTATCACTCACGGATACGCAGTATTTT. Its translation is CASSLSLTDTQYF.

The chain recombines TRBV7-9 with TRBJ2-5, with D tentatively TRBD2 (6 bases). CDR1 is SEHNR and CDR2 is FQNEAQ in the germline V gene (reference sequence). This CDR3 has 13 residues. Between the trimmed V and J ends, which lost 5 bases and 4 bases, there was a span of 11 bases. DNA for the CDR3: TGTGCCAGCAGCCCTACTAGCACAGAGACCCAGTACTTC. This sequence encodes CASSPTSTETQYF.

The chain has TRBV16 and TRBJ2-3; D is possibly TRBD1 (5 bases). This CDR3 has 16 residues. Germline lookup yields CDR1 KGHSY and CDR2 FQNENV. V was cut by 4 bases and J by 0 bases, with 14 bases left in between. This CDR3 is CASSPPGHKSTDTQYF. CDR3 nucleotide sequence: TGTGCCAGCAGCCCCCCCGGACACAAAAGCACAGATACGCAGTATTTT.

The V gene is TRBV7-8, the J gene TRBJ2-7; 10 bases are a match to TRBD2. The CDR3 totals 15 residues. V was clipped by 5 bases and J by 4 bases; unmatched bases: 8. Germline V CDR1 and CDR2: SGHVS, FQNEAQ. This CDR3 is CASSPSTSGLYEQYF. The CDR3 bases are TGTGCCAGCAGCCCATCGACTAGCGGGCTGTACGAGCAGTACTTC. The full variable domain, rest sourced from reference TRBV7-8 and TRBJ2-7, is GAGVSQSPRYKVAKRGQDVALRCDPISGHVSLFWYQQALGQGPEFLTYFQNEAQLDKSGLPSDRFFAERPEGSVSTLKIQRTQQEDSAVYLCASSPSTSGLYEQYFGPGTRLTVT.

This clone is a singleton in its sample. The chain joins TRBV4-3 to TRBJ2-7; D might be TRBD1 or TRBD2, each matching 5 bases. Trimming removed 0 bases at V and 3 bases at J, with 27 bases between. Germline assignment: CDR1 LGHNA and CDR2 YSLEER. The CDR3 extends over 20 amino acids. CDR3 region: CASSQDSPIPMGERNYEQYF. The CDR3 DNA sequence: TGCGCCAGCAGCCAAGATTCCCCCATCCCCATGGGGGAGCGGAACTACGAGCAGTACTTC.

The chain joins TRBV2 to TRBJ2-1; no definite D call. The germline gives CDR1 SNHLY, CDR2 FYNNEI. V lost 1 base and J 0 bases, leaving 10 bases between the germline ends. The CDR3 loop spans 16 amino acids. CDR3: CASSEDGASSYNEQFF. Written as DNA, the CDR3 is TGTGCCAGCAGTGAAGATGGCGCCAGCTCCTACAATGAGCAGTTCTTC.

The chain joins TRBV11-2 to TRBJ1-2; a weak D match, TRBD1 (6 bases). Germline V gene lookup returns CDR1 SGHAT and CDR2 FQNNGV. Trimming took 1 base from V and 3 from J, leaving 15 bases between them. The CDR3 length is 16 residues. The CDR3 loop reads CASSLVFRGWDYGYTF. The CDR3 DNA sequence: TGTGCCAGCAGCTTAGTCTTCAGGGGCTGGGACTATGGCTACACCTTC.

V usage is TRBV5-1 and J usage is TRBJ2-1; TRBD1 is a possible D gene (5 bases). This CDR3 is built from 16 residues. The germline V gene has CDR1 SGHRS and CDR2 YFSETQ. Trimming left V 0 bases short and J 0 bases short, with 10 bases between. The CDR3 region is CASSLAGLSSYNEQFF. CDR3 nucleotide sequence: TGCGCCAGCAGCTTGGCAGGGCTCAGCTCCTACAATGAGCAGTTCTTC. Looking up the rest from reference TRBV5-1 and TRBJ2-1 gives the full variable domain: KAGVTQTPRYLIKTRGQQVTLSCSPISGHRSVSWYQQTPGQGLQFLFEYFSETQRNKGNFPGRFSGRQFSNSRSEMNVSTLELGDSALYLCASSLAGLSSYNEQFFGPGTRLTVL.

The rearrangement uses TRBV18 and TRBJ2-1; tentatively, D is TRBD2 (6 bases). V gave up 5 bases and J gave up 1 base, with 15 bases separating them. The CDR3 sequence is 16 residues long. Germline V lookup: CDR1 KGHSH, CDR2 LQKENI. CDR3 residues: CASSTERALSYNEQFF. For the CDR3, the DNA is TGTGCCAGCTCAACGGAGCGGGCTCTGTCCTACAATGAGCAGTTCTTC.

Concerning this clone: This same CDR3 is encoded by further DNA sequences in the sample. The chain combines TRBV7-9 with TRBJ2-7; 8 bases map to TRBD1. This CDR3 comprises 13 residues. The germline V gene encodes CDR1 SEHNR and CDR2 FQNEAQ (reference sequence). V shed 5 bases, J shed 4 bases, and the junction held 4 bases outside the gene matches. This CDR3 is CASSPRQGYEQYF. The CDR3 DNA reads TGTGCCAGCAGCCCTCGACAGGGGTACGAGCAGTACTTC. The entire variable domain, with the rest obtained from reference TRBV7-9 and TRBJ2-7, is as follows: DTGVSQNPRHKITKRGQNVTFRCDPISEHNRLYWYRQTLGQGPEFLTYFQNEAQLEKSRLLSDRFSAERPKGSFSTLEIQRTEQGDSAMYLCASSPRQGYEQYFGPGTRLTVT.

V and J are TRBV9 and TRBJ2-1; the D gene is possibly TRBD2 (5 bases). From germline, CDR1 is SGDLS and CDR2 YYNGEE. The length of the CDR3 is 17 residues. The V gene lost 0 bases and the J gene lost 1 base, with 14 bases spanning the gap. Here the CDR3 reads CASSVEDFPASYNEQFF. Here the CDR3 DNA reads TGTGCCAGCAGCGTAGAGGACTTCCCGGCATCCTACAATGAGCAGTTCTTC.

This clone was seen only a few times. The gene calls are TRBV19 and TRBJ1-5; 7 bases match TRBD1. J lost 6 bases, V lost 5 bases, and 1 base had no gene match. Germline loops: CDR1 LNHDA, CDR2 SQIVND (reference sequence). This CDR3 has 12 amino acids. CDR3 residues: CASSPGGQPQHF. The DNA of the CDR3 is TGTGCCAGTAGTCCAGGGGGTCAGCCCCAGCATTTT. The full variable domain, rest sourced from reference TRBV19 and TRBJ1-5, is DGGITQSPKYLFRKEGQNVTLSCEQNLNHDAMYWYRQDPGQGLRLIYYSQIVNDFQKGDIAEGYSVSREKKESFPLTVTSAQKNPTAFYLCASSPGGQPQHFGDGTRLSIL.

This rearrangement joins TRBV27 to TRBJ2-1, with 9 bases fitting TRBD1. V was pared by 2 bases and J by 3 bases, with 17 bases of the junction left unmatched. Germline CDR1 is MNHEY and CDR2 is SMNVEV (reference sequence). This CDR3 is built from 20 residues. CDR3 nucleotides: TGTGCCAGCAGTTTACTCTTCTATGAGACAGGGGGTATATTCTACAATGAGCAGTTCTTC. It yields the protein CASSLLFYETGGIFYNEQFF.

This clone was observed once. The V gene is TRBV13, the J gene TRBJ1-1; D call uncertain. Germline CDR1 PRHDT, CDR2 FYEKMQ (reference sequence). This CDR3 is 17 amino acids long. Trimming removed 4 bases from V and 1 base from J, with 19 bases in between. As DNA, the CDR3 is TGTGCCAGCAGCTACGTTTACCCGCCCTCAGAGAACACTGAAGCTTTCTTT. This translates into CASSYVYPPSENTEAFF. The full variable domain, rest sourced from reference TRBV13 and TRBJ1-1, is AAGVIQSPRHLIKEKRETATLKCYPIPRHDTVYWYQQGPGQDPQFLISFYEKMQSDKGSIPDRFSAQQFSDYHSELNMSSLELGDSALYFCASSYVYPPSENTEAFFGQGTRLTVV.

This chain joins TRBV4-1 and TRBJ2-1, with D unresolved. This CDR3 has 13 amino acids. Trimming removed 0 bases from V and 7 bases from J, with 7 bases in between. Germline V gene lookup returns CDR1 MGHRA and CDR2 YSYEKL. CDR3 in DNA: TGCGCCAGCAGCCAAGATATCTCTAATGAGCAGTTCTTC. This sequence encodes CASSQDISNEQFF.

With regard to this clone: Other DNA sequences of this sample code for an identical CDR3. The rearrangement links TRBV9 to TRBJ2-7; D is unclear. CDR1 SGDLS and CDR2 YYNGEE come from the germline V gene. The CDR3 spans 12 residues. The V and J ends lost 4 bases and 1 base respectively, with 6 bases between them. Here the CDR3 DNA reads TGTGCCAGCAGCCCACCATCCTACGAGCAGTACTTC. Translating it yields CASSPPSYEQYF.

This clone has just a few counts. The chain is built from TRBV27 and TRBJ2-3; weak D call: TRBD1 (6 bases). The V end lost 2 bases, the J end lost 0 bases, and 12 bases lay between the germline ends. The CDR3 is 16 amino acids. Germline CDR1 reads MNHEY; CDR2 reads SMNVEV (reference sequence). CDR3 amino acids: CASSLRTALSTDTQYF. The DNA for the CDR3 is TGTGCCAGCAGTTTAAGGACAGCCCTTAGCACAGATACGCAGTATTTT.

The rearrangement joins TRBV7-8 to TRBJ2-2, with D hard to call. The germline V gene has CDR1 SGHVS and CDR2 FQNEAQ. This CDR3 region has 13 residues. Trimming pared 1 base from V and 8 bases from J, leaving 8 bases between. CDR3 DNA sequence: TGTGCCAGCAGCTTAGTAGTGGGAGGGGAGCTGTTTTTT. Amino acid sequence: CASSLVVGGELFF.

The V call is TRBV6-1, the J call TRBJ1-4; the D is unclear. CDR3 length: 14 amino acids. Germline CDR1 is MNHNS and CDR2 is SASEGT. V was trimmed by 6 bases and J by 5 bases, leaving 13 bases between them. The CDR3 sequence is CASSGRRFNEKLFF. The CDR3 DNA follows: TGTGCCAGCAGCGGAAGACGGTTCAATGAAAAACTGTTTTTT.

In DNA, the CDR3 is TGTGCCAGCAGTTTATTACCAGCGGAGTCAGATACGCAGTATTTT. Its protein product is CASSLLPAESDTQYF. This chain joins TRBV27 and TRBJ2-3; D possibly corresponds to TRBD2 (5 bases). The V end lost 1 base, the J end lost 4 bases, and 12 bases lay between the germline ends. The CDR3 consists of 15 residues. Germline loops: CDR1 MNHEY, CDR2 SMNVEV (reference sequence).

The CDR3: CASSSAGSGHSPLHF. The CDR3 nucleotides read TGTGCCAGCAGTTCCGCCGGGAGCGGTCATTCACCCCTCCACTTT. This sequence joins TRBV27 and TRBJ1-6; D is unresolved. Trimming cost V 4 bases and J 8 bases, with 15 bases left between them. The CDR3 has 15 residues. Germline values: CDR1 MNHEY, CDR2 SMNVEV (reference sequence).

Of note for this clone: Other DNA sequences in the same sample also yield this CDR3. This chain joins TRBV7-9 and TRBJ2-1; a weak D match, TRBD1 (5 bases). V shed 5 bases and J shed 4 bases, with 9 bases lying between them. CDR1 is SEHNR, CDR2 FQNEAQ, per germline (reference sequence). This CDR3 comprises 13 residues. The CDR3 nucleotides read TGTGCCAGCAGCCCAAGGGGTTACAATGAGCAGTTCTTC. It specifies CASSPRGYNEQFF.